The 9 T cell receptor beta chains reported below all come from one sample, sequenced in a study of blood T cell repertoires in COVID-19. The protocol was immunoSEQ multiplex PCR, while the TCRdb copy is restricted to in-frame clones and leaves out a portion. Of under 300,000 clones in the sample, 75% to 85% were seen once. Sequenced: peripheral blood. These receptors were taken from a middle-aged woman who had recovered from COVID-19.

This sequence joins TRBV28 and TRBJ2-6; 7 bases line up with TRBD2. Germline trimming cut 5 bases from V and 4 bases from J; bases unmatched to any gene: 8. The CDR3 spans 16 residues. CDR1 and CDR2 from the germline V gene are MDHEN and SYDVKM. CDR3 region: CASSPYGRTGANVLTF. CDR3 DNA sequence: TGTGCCAGCAGTCCCTACGGGAGGACGGGGGCCAACGTCCTGACTTTC.

In this sample, this clone turned up once. The gene calls are TRBV7-2 and TRBJ2-6, with TRBD1 as a possible D gene (8 bases). This CDR3 region has 16 residues. V lost 7 bases and J 4 bases, leaving 17 bases between the germline ends. The V gene's germline CDR1 is SGHTA and CDR2 FQGNSA. CDR3 DNA: TGTGCCAGCACCAGGACAGGGAGGGGAGGGGCCAACGTCCTGACTTTC. Its protein is CASTRTGRGGANVLTF.

The CDR3 region has the DNA TGTGCCAGCTCACCGAACGCAGGGGTTATTAGGAACACTGAAGCTTTCTTT. Amino acid sequence: CASSPNAGVIRNTEAFF. The rearrangement joins TRBV18 to TRBJ1-1, with D perhaps matching TRBD1 (6 bases). CDR1 and CDR2 (germline): KGHSH, LQKENI. With 3 bases removed from V and 1 base from J, the gap between germline ends came to 18 bases. This CDR3 comprises 17 residues.

The chain uses TRBV6-5 and TRBJ2-7, with TRBD1 identical over 8 bases. V dropped 5 bases and J dropped 6; count of bases not matched to a gene: 9. This CDR3 is built from 14 residues. Germline V gene sequence: CDR1 MNHEY, CDR2 SVGAGI. CDR3 bases: TGTGCCAGCAGTAGACAGGACAGGGACGGCGAGCAGTACTTC. Translation: CASSRQDRDGEQYF.

This chain uses TRBV7-9 with TRBJ1-2; no reliable D call. This CDR3 spans 13 amino acids. V shed 4 bases and J shed 1 base, with 7 bases lying between them. CDR1 and CDR2 (germline): SEHNR, FQNEAQ (reference sequence). CDR3 protein: CASSSRNNYGYTF. CDR3 nucleotide sequence: TGTGCCAGCAGCTCCAGGAATAACTATGGCTACACCTTC.

This chain's CDR3 is CASNAAGGYGNTIYF. CDR3 nucleotides: TGTGCCAGCAATGCCGCGGGGGGCTATGGAAACACCATATATTTT. The rearrangement uses TRBV2 and TRBJ1-3; a possible D gene is TRBD1 (6 bases). V was cut by 7 bases and J by 3 bases, with 16 bases left in between. The CDR3 is 15 residues long. Germline CDR1 and CDR2: SNHLY and FYNNEI.

This clone was detected only a few times. The chain recombines TRBV11-3 with TRBJ2-1; 8 bases line up with TRBD1. The CDR3 totals 14 residues. The J segment lost 10 bases and the V segment lost 7 bases, leaving 12 bases of the junction unmatched. Germline V lookup: CDR1 SGHNT, CDR2 YENEEA. The DNA of the CDR3 is TGTGCCAGCAACCCAGGACAGGGTTCGGGAGAGCAGTTCTTC. This codes for CASNPGQGSGEQFF. The variable domain in full, completed from reference TRBV11-3 and TRBJ2-1, reads EAGVVQSPRYKIIEKKQPVAFWCNPISGHNTLYWYLQNLGQGPELLIRYENEEAVDDSQLPKDRFSAERLKGVDSTLKIQPAELGDSAVYLCASNPGQGSGEQFFGPGTRLTVL.

The rearrangement joins TRBV3-1 (or the pseudogene TRBV3-2) to TRBJ1-1, with a weak D call TRBD1 (5 bases). From germline, CDR1 is LGHDT and CDR2 YNNKEL (reference sequence). The V end was cut by 5 bases, the J end by 5 bases, with 6 bases between. CDR3 size: 11 residues. CDR3 amino acids: CASSKGTEAFF. The CDR3 DNA reads TGTGCCAGCAGCAAGGGGACTGAAGCTTTCTTT.

The V call is TRBV28, the J call TRBJ2-2, with D uncertain. Trimming cost V 5 bases and J 5 bases, with 12 bases left between them. Germline CDR1 is MDHEN and CDR2 is SYDVKM. CDR3 size: 14 residues. Written as DNA, the CDR3 is TGTGCCAGCAGTCGGCAGGCCCCGACCGGGGAGCTGTTTTTT. Translated: CASSRQAPTGELFF. Filled out from reference TRBV28 and TRBJ2-2, the complete variable domain reads DVKVTQSSRYLVKRTGEKVFLECVQDMDHENMFWYRQDPGLGLRLIYFSYDVKMKEKGDIPEGYSVSREKKERFSLILESASTNQTSMYLCASSRQAPTGELFFGEGSRLTVL.